The rows below give T cell receptor beta chains drawn from one sample of a study of shared clonotypes between healthy human individuals. Method: immunoSEQ multiplex PCR; TCRdb's copy keeps in-frame clones and lacks some. This sample yields roughly 1,000,000 clones, of which 78% are seen a single time; roughly 0.56% belongs to the top ten. Source material: memory CD4+ T cells from PBMCs. These receptors were obtained from a man aged 18 to 29 in good health. Some clones in this sample may be carry-over from other donors' samples. The CDR3 runs from the conserved cysteine through the conserved F or W. A D gene is named only where the DNA matches it firmly. A row's size may be missing; if present it is once, few, many or a size class.

CDR3nt	CDR3aa	d_gene	v_gene	j_gene	abundance
TGTGCCAGCAGCTTTCTAGCGGGATCGGAGGGCAATGAGCAGTTCTTC	CASSFLAGSEGNEQFF	TRBD2	TRBV11-2	TRBJ2-1	once
TGCGCCAGCAGCGAAGGGACTAGCGGGCTCACAGATACGCAGTATTTT	CASSEGTSGLTDTQYF	TRBD2	TRBV4-1	TRBJ2-3	-
TGCGCCAGCAGCTTGGCGTACGGAACCTACGAGCAGTACTTC	CASSLAYGTYEQYF	-	TRBV5-1	TRBJ2-7	-
TGTGCCAGCTCACGGGGACTAGCGGGAGGCTATGAGCAGTTCTTC	CASSRGLAGGYEQFF	TRBD2	TRBV18	TRBJ2-1	-
TGTGCCAGCAGCCGGGGACTAGCGACGGATGAGCAGTTCTTC	CASSRGLATDEQFF	TRBD2	TRBV11-2	TRBJ2-1	many
TGTGCCAGCAGCTTAGACGAAGAGACCCAGTACTTC	CASSLDEETQYF	-	TRBV7-9	TRBJ2-5	-
TGTGCCAGCTCACCAGCGGGGGGCGGCGCTGAAGCTTTCTTT	CASSPAGGGAEAFF	-	TRBV18	TRBJ1-1	-
TGTGCCAGCAGCGTAGCGGGGGCGGGTATTGAGCAGTTCTTC	CASSVAGAGIEQFF	-	TRBV9	TRBJ2-1	-
TGTGCCAGCAGCTTGACAGGCGCGTCTGGGGCCAACGTCCTGACTTTC	CASSLTGASGANVLTF	-	TRBV7-2	TRBJ2-6	-
TGTGCCAGCAGTCTAAGGGGACAGTCAGGGCAGCCCCAGCATTTT	CASSLRGQSGQPQHF	TRBD1	TRBV28	TRBJ1-5	few
TGTGCCAGCAGCCGTCGACTCTCACTGGGGGAAAAACTGTTTTTT	CASSRRLSLGEKLFF	-	TRBV27	TRBJ1-4	-
TGTGCCACAGCCCAGGAAGATACGCAGTATTTT	CATAQEDTQYF	-	TRBV28	TRBJ2-3	-
TGTGCCAGTGGACTCCGGGACAGGGATGGCTACACCTTC	CASGLRDRDGYTF	TRBD1	TRBV19	TRBJ1-2	-
TGTGCCATCAGTGAGTTGCTGGGACTAGCGGGAGAAGCATACGAGCAGTACTTC	CAISELLGLAGEAYEQYF	TRBD2	TRBV10-3	TRBJ2-7	-
TGCGCCAGCAGCGTCACAGGGGGCTATGGCTACACCTTC	CASSVTGGYGYTF	TRBD1	TRBV5-1	TRBJ1-2	once
TGTGCCAGCAGTCGAGTGGGAGGAGCGTCCTACGAGCAGTACTTC	CASSRVGGASYEQYF	-	TRBV14	TRBJ2-7	-
TGTGCCATCAGTGACGGGACAGGGGTGCGGGCTGAAGCTTTCTTT	CAISDGTGVRAEAFF	TRBD1	TRBV10-3	TRBJ1-1	-
TGTGCCAGCAGCTTATATGGACAGGGGTACGAGCAGTACTTC	CASSLYGQGYEQYF	TRBD1	TRBV7-3	TRBJ2-7	once
TGTGCCAGCAGCCCAGTAGCCCTAGCGGGAACAGATACGCAGTATTTT	CASSPVALAGTDTQYF	TRBD2	TRBV7-2	TRBJ2-3	-
TGTGCCAGCAGCTTCGGGACTAACTACAATGAGCAGTTCTTC	CASSFGTNYNEQFF	TRBD2	TRBV11-3	TRBJ2-1	-
TGTGCCAGCTCACGGGCAGGGGTGACCTACGAGCAGTACTTC	CASSRAGVTYEQYF	-	TRBV18	TRBJ2-7	-
TGTGCCAGCTCACCACGTTCAGGGGCAGCGGGAGAGCAGTACTTC	CASSPRSGAAGEQYF	-	TRBV18	TRBJ2-7	-
TGCAGCGTCGAGATTAGCGGGAGCGCGACCGGGGAGCTGTTTTTT	CSVEISGSATGELFF	TRBD2	TRBV29-1	TRBJ2-2	-
TGTGCCAGCAGCTTAGACGCCGGGGAGGAGACCCAGTACTTC	CASSLDAGEETQYF	-	TRBV11-3	TRBJ2-5	-
TGTGCCTGCTCGACAGGGGGCAGCAATCAGCCCCAGCATTTT	CACSTGGSNQPQHF	TRBD1	TRBV30	TRBJ1-5	-
TGTGCCAGCAGGGTCCGGCCCGAGAACACTGAAGCTTTCTTT	CASRVRPENTEAFF	-	TRBV6-5	TRBJ1-1	once
TGCGCCAGCAGCTTGGACCGACAGGGAAAAGCTTTCTTT	CASSLDRQGKAFF	TRBD1	TRBV5-1	TRBJ1-1	-
TGCGCCAGCAGGCTCGGACTAGCGGGCACCGGGGAGCTGTTTTTT	CASRLGLAGTGELFF	TRBD2	TRBV5-1	TRBJ2-2	-
TGTGCCAGCACAGCCCAGGACGAAGCGACCGGGGAGCTGTTTTTT	CASTAQDEATGELFF	-	TRBV6-1	TRBJ2-2	-
TGCGCCAGCAGCAGGGGGACAGGATCCCAGGACGAGCAGTACTTC	CASSRGTGSQDEQYF	TRBD1	TRBV5-1	TRBJ2-7	-
TGTGCCAGCAGCTTAGCAGGGGGCATGGCCGGGGAGCTGTTTTTT	CASSLAGGMAGELFF	TRBD1	TRBV7-6	TRBJ2-2	-
TGCGCCAGCAGCGACTACGGGAAGGCCTACGAGCAGTACTTC	CASSDYGKAYEQYF	-	TRBV4-1	TRBJ2-7	-
TGTGCCAGCAGCTTAGGACAGGGAAGGCGACAAGAGACCCAGTACTTC	CASSLGQGRRQETQYF	TRBD1	TRBV11-3	TRBJ2-5	-
TGTGCCAGCAGGCCCCGGGACGGCGATGAAAAACTGTTTTTT	CASRPRDGDEKLFF	-	TRBV7-9	TRBJ1-4	medium-sized
TGTGCCAGCAGCCCTCGGCAGTATTTT	CASSPRQYF	-	TRBV7-2	TRBJ2-3	-
TGTGCCAGCAGCCTACAGTTCCTAGCGGCCGAGCAGTACTTC	CASSLQFLAAEQYF	TRBD2	TRBV7-2	TRBJ2-7	-
TGCGCCAGCAGCATGATAGGGGATTCCTACGAGCAGTACTTC	CASSMIGDSYEQYF	-	TRBV5-1	TRBJ2-7	-
TGTGCCACCAGCAGAGGAGACAGGGGGGTAGAGACCCAGTACTTC	CATSRGDRGVETQYF	TRBD1	TRBV15	TRBJ2-5	-
TGTGCCAGTAGTGATATAACAGGGGGCGTGGAGACCCAGTACTTC	CASSDITGGVETQYF	TRBD1	TRBV19	TRBJ2-5	-
TGCGCCAGCAGCTTGACACAGAGTTCCTACAATGAGCAGTTCTTC	CASSLTQSSYNEQFF	-	TRBV5-1	TRBJ2-1	-
TGTGCCAGCAGTGTCCGCACAGATACGCAGTATTTT	CASSVRTDTQYF	-	TRBV25-1	TRBJ2-3	-
TGTGCCAGCAGCTCCATCGCCGGGACTAGAACCTACGAGCAGTACTTC	CASSSIAGTRTYEQYF	TRBD2	TRBV7-8	TRBJ2-7	-